One and the same sample provided the 8 T cell receptor beta chains below, sequenced in a study of cytomegalovirus exposure and HLA in healthy donors. The PCR made use of 60 Vbeta and 13 Jbeta primers. Sequenced by immunoSEQ multiplex PCR; TCRdb stores in-frame clones only, minus some. The table lists around 230,000 clones, 82% of them singletons. Sequencing was performed on PBMCs. These receptors all come from a man between 40 and 49 years old in good health and CMV-seropositive.

In this sample, this clone turned up a few times. This sequence joins TRBV9 and TRBJ2-1; 10 bases are a match to TRBD2. Losses at the gene ends were 4 bases for V and 8 bases for J; bases not matched to a gene: 9. Per germline, CDR1 SGDLS and CDR2 YYNGEE. This CDR3 contains 15 residues. DNA for the CDR3: TGTGCCAGCAGCCTCCCTCCTAGCGGGAGTTATGAGCAGTTCTTC. It specifies CASSLPPSGSYEQFF.

This clone has more than one count but fewer than ten. This rearrangement joins TRBV4-1 to TRBJ2-7; 7 nucleotides match TRBD2. After removal of 1 base from V and 0 bases from J, the junction contained 0 bases not matched to a gene. Germline lookup yields CDR1 MGHRA and CDR2 YSYEKL. CDR3 size: 14 residues. CDR3 DNA sequence: TGCGCCAGCAGCCAAGTAGCGGGCTCCTACGAGCAGTACTTC. As protein: CASSQVAGSYEQYF.

J is TRBJ2-1 and V is TRBV27; no clear D gene. In germline, CDR1 is MNHEY, CDR2 SMNVEV (reference sequence). V was shortened by 1 base and J by 10 bases, with 11 bases between the two germline ends. The CDR3 totals 13 residues. CDR3 nucleotides: TGTGCCAGCAGTTTATTATCGTCCCGGGAGCAGTTCTTC. Translation gives CASSLLSSREQFF.

The chain has TRBV2 and TRBJ1-5; no definite D call. From germline, CDR1 is SNHLY and CDR2 FYNNEI. Trimming took 8 bases from V and 5 from J, leaving 13 bases between them. The CDR3 is made up of 13 amino acids. CDR3 sequence: CASGPDTDQPQHF. The CDR3 DNA reads TGTGCCAGCGGTCCTGACACAGATCAGCCCCAGCATTTT.

This chain joins TRBV7-6 and TRBJ2-4; D perhaps matches TRBD1 (6 bases). Trimming removed 4 bases at V and 10 bases at J, with 17 bases between. Germline values: CDR1 SGHVS, CDR2 FNYEAQ. CDR3 length: 14 residues. The CDR3 coding sequence is TGTGCCAGCAGCTCTTCCCCAGGGGATGGGATTCAGTACTTC. This sequence encodes CASSSSPGDGIQYF.

The chain is built from TRBV5-1 and TRBJ1-2; TRBD1 matches 7 bases. The CDR3 totals 15 residues. J lost 4 bases, V lost 0 bases, and 6 bases had no gene match. CDR1 and CDR2 from the germline V gene are SGHRS and YFSETQ. In DNA, the CDR3 is TGCGCCAGCAGCTTGGGGTCAGGGGGTGTCTATGGCTACACCTTC. Protein: CASSLGSGGVYGYTF.

The genes are TRBV7-2 and TRBJ2-1, with TRBD2 identical over 12 bases. The CDR3 runs 15 residues. The germline V gene has CDR1 SGHTA and CDR2 FQGNSA. V was pared by 7 bases and J by 9 bases, with 10 bases of the junction left unmatched. The CDR3 reads CASTSGTSGFGEQFF. CDR3 in DNA: TGTGCCAGCACCTCGGGGACTAGCGGGTTCGGTGAGCAGTTCTTC.

The chain couples TRBV5-5 to TRBJ2-3; a weak D match, TRBD2 (6 bases). This CDR3 has 13 residues. Trimming stripped 2 bases from V and 9 bases from J, with 13 bases between. Germline V gene sequence: CDR1 SGHKS, CDR2 YYEKEE (reference sequence). The CDR3 spells CASSFPEGPTQYF. Here the CDR3 DNA reads TGTGCCAGCAGCTTTCCGGAGGGACCAACGCAGTATTTT.